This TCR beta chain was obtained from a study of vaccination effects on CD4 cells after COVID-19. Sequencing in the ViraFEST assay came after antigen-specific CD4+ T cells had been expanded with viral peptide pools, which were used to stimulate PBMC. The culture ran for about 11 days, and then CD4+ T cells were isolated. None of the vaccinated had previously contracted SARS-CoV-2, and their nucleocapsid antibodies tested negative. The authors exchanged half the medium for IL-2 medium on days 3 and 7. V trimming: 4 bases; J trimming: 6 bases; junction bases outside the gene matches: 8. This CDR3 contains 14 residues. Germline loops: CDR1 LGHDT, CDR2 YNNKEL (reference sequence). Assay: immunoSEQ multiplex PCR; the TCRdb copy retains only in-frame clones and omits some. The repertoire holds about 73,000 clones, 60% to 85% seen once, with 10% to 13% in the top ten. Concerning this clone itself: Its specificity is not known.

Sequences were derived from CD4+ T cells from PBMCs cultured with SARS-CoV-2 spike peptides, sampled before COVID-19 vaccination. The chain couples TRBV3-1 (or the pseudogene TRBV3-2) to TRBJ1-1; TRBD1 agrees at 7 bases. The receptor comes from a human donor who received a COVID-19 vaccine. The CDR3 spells CASSRNRGSSEAFF. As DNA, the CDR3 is TGTGCCAGCAGCCGAAACAGGGGTAGCTCTGAAGCTTTCTTT.